Below, one TCR beta chain is given with its context. The protocol was immunoSEQ multiplex PCR, while the TCRdb copy is restricted to in-frame clones and leaves out a portion. The sample lists tens of thousands of clones, just over 85% occurring once. The sample originates from a study of blood T cell repertoires in COVID-19. Germline CDR1 LGHDT, CDR2 YNNKEL (reference sequence). V was clipped by 1 base and J by 8 bases; unmatched bases: 13. The CDR3 is 18 amino acids. The origin of this receptor is a human donor in a cohort sampled during active COVID-19. The chain recombines TRBV3-1 (or the pseudogene TRBV3-2) with TRBJ2-1; 11 nucleotides agree with TRBD2. The sequenced material came from peripheral blood. Here the CDR3 reads CASSQGGLAVPTGDEQFF. DNA for the CDR3: TGTGCCAGCAGCCAAGGGGGACTAGCGGTACCCACAGGAGATGAGCAGTTCTTC.